This entry describes one T cell receptor (beta chain). The CDR3 is 19 residues long. Germline CDR1 and CDR2: SQVTM and ANQGSEA. The record originates from a study of blood T cell repertoires in COVID-19. Overall study context: Acute and convalescent COVID-19 specimens originated in the United States, Italy and Spain.

Method: immunoSEQ multiplex PCR; TCRdb's copy keeps in-frame clones and lacks some. The table lists 200,000 or so clones, roughly 80% of them singletons. This chain links TRBV29-1 with TRBJ2-5, with a weak D call TRBD1 (5 bases). Sequenced input: peripheral blood. The origin of this receptor is a man in his 60s with active or convalescent COVID-19. The CDR3 nucleotides read TGCACCCGGGTACGCAAATCCAATCAAGATGGGGCCAACCAAGAGACCCAGTACTTC. Protein sequence: CTRVRKSNQDGANQETQYF.